This T cell receptor (beta chain) was sequenced during a study of cytomegalovirus exposure and HLA in healthy donors. V lost 4 bases to trimming and J lost 0 bases, with 12 bases between them. The CDR3 spans 15 residues. Per germline, CDR1 SGHRS and CDR2 YFSETQ. A note on this clone: Its antigen is unknown.

This PCR relied on a set of 60 Vbeta primers and 13 Jbeta primers. Sequencing was performed with immunoSEQ multiplex PCR; in TCRdb, only in-frame clones are kept and a portion is missing. The sample lists about 140,000 clones, over 60% occurring once. General observations from the study: For presence/absence analyses, sequencing depth was assumed to be roughly uniform across donors. In a later analysis, compared with equally common non-associated chains, HLA-associated beta chains were more expanded.

The chain uses TRBV5-1 and TRBJ2-3; tentative D call: TRBD2 (5 bases). The source is a male donor in good health and CMV-seronegative. The sample taken for sequencing was PBMCs. The CDR3 region has the DNA TGCGCCAGCAGCCCCCAAACGGGAAGCACAGATACGCAGTATTTT. As protein: CASSPQTGSTDTQYF.